This entry concerns a single T cell receptor (beta chain). The data derive from a study of blood T cells in healthy people across ages. The use of a sample-barcoded 5' primer and a J-beta primer mix characterized a second PCR of about 7 to 12 cycles. TCRdb recomputed calls from the 5' RACE reads with MiXCR, one row per CDR3 protein. Of over a million distinct CDR3 sequences listed, 42% are singletons. CDR1 is MNHEY and CDR2 is SVGAGI in the germline V gene. CDR3 length: 16 amino acids. Trimming took off 6 bases at V and 2 bases at J, with 20 bases between the two ends. Sequenced: blood. This sequence joins TRBV6-5 and TRBJ2-7, with D possibly TRBD1 on 6 matching bases. The receptor was isolated from a woman younger than 30 in good health. CDR3: CASSLTAVQGTYEQYF. The CDR3 bases are TGTGCCAGCAGCCTTACGGCGGTTCAGGGGACCTACGAGCAGTACTTC.